This TCR beta chain derives from a study of shared clonotypes between healthy human individuals (dated by TCRdb to about 2020). Broadly, across the study: The cohort comprised a couple of women and three men aged 18 to 49 years. For each donor, CD4 naive and CD4 memory were each given three plates, CD8 naive was given two plates, and CD8 memory was given one plate. To estimate repertoire size and how much clonotypes are shared between individuals, the study performed deep sequencing of blood TCR repertoires from 4 to 6 healthy adults. To increase sequencing depth and limit assay-specific biases, TCR repertoire library preparation and sequencing were carried out by different laboratories using diverse techniques. Each donor's leukapheresis produced roughly between roughly 0.94 and 9.5 billion PBMCs.

CD8 naive samples consisted of CD45RO-negative cells that were positively selected for CCR7, yielding a CD45RA+CCR7+ population without TemRA cells. Healthy HIV-negative adults with no recently reported acute infections or vaccinations were included as donors. Only Caucasian adults living in Nashville, Tennessee, USA were represented among the donors. After blood collection by leukapheresis, PBMCs were isolated using Ficoll-Histopaque density gradient centrifugation and then cryopreserved in the vapor phase of liquid nitrogen. Analytical flow cytometry was used to check the purity and quantity of each magnetically sorted T cell population. From each sorted fraction, genomic DNA was isolated and quantified by UV absorbance on a Nanodrop 2000c. V is cut by 4 bases and J by 5 bases, and the space between the germline ends is 21 bases. Per the germline V gene (reference sequence), SEHNR is the CDR1 and FQNEAQ is the CDR2. The CDR3 starts with the cysteine, ends with the phenylalanine, and has 16 residues. The sequence is cut down to CDR3 DNA, 48 bases in frame from base 1.

With regard to this clone: Its recognized antigen is unknown. Base qualities are not at hand, and no much larger clone is one base apart.

Using the deep immunoSEQ assay, multiplex PCR amplified TCR CDR3 regions from genomic DNA. For each cell subset, the extracted genomic DNA was distributed evenly across all wells of several immunoSEQ 96-well plates, and each plate served as one replicate. Each replicate PCR for sorted subsets received around 0.2 ug genomic DNA, equal to 30,000 or so T cell genomes. The purified libraries were quantified using a Qubit 3.0 fluorometer, sized with a Bioanalyzer 2100, and then quantified again using the KAPA Library Quantification kit. Every immunoSEQ 96-well plate was sequenced on a dedicated single-read 150-cycle Illumina NextSeq 550 flow cell. The study's own analysis went as follows. Because the immunoSEQ output held only junctional sequences and lacked quality scores, the filtering could not match the filtering applied to full-length reads. To assign V/J genes and CDR3, sequences were annotated using PyIR, a Python wrapper for IgBLAST v1.9, with IMGT germline references. Any read was removed if the V/J assignment was weak (E-value above 1e-6), the CDR3 was missing, or the read contained stop codons, out-of-frame junctions, or ambiguous translated residues. V3J clonotypes were defined by identical inferred V gene, J gene, and CDR3 amino acid sequence. The percentage overlap between two repertoires was calculated by dividing the number of shared unique clonotypes by the size of the smaller repertoire. Richness of each repertoire was evaluated using RTK rarefaction, the Chao1 estimator, and Recon v2.1 estimates of unobserved clonotypes. OLGA was used to compute generation probabilities for all TCRbeta clonotypes that the gDNA method yielded from a few donors. TCRdb took over this immuneACCESS table, retaining in-frame rearrangements with V and J assigned. Such tables are incomplete; in checked studies, under half of the missing clones stem from an unresolved V gene, and the remainder is unexplained. V and J calls and clone size are given by that table; D and trimming were obtained from the DNA. The sample table contains approximately 840,000 clones; only one count was recorded for 96% of them. The biggest ten clones account for 0.2% to 0.25% of the sample.

Points the paper makes about the study in general: Pairwise subsampling led to the expectation that sequencing depth would affect the degree of clonotype sharing among donors. Higher generation probabilities were observed for clonotypes shared by all four sorted-subset donors than for non-shared clonotypes. Because the study included only a small number of donors, the genetic and exposure-history diversity represented was limited. Rarefaction of sorted-subset datasets indicated incomplete sequencing despite the large sequencing depth. Sampling was restricted to blood, and TCR repertoires in tissues likely differ from the TCR repertoires found in blood. When a handful of donors were compared, the shared fraction of clonotypes was about 5% for naive CD4, approximately 3.3% for naive CD8, 2% to 2.5% for memory CD4, and 0.35% to 0.4% for memory CD8. Estimated clonotype richness was generally larger for naive than for memory subsets.

The sequenced sample was naive CD8+ T cells sorted from blood. Reading the label with the study, this specimen's cell subset or site is: CD45RA+CCR7+. The rearrangement combines TRBV7-9 with TRBJ2-7; the D gene is unclear. The receptor comes from a man aged 25-45 years in good health. CDR3 reads: CASSSYVTEFLNEQYF. In nucleotide form, the sequence is TGTGCCAGCAGCTCCTACGTGACGGAGTTTTTGAACGAGCAGTACTTC.